The 19 T cell receptor beta chains reported below all come from one sample, sequenced in a study of control samples from healthy donors and cancer patients. Data came from immunoSEQ multiplex PCR; TCRdb stores just in-frame clones and leaves some out. Of approximately 100,000 clones listed, approximately 78% are singletons. Sample: blood. Receptor source: a man aged 55 to 70 in good health.

About this clone: An end of the junction does not agree with germline; a read error may underlie this. This chain joins TRBV7-7 and TRBJ2-3, with TRBD2 matching 7 bases. The CDR3 totals 17 residues. Germline V CDR1 and CDR2: SSHAT, FNYEAQ (reference sequence). CDR3 amino acids: CASSLAQRDETTDTQYF. The CDR3 bases are TGTGCTAGCAGCTTAGCACAGCGGGATGAGACTACAGATACGCAGTATTTT.

CDR3 amino acids: CASSLWDGSYEQYF. CDR3 sequence (DNA): TGTGCCAGCAGTTTATGGGACGGATCCTACGAGCAGTACTTC. This chain links TRBV27 with TRBJ2-7; D may correspond to TRBD1 or TRBD2 (5 bases each). V was trimmed by 1 base and J by 1 base, leaving 8 bases between them. Germline assignment: CDR1 MNHEY and CDR2 SMNVEV (reference sequence). The CDR3 spans 14 residues.

The chain recombines TRBV5-1 with TRBJ1-1, with TRBD1 matching over 7 bases. This CDR3 is built from 15 residues. Germline CDR1 SGHRS, CDR2 YFSETQ. V lost 4 bases and J lost 1; bases outside the gene matches: 7. CDR3 nucleotides: TGCGCCAGCAGCATGCCGGACAGGAGGAACACTGAAGCTTTCTTT. It codes for CASSMPDRRNTEAFF.

V is TRBV6-5 and J is TRBJ2-4; D unresolved. The germline V gene encodes CDR1 MNHEY and CDR2 SVGAGI. CDR3 length equals 15 residues. V lost 4 bases and J lost 4, with 14 bases in between. The DNA of the CDR3 is TGTGCCAGCAGTTCCCAGACCTTAGGGAAAAACATTCAGTACTTC. Amino acid sequence: CASSSQTLGKNIQYF.

The rearrangement joins TRBV5-1 to TRBJ2-2; TRBD1 might be the D (6 bases). Trimming left V 4 bases short and J 1 base short, with 8 bases between. There are 14 residues in the CDR3. Per germline, CDR1 SGHRS and CDR2 YFSETQ. DNA of the CDR3: TGCGCCAGCAGCCCGACAGGGAACACCGGGGAGCTGTTTTTT. It yields the protein CASSPTGNTGELFF. The whole variable domain, remainder taken from reference TRBV5-1 and TRBJ2-2, is KAGVTQTPRYLIKTRGQQVTLSCSPISGHRSVSWYQQTPGQGLQFLFEYFSETQRNKGNFPGRFSGRQFSNSRSEMNVSTLELGDSALYLCASSPTGNTGELFFGEGSRLTVL.

The chain carries TRBV5-6 and TRBJ2-7; 7 nucleotides line up with TRBD1. Germline V gene data show CDR1 as SGHDT and CDR2 as YYEEEE. The junction had 6 bases not matched to a gene; V was cut back by 2 bases and J by 7 bases. The CDR3 covers 13 residues. CDR3 nucleotides: TGTGCCAGCAGCTTTGGGACAGTCTGGGAGCAGTACTTC. Its translation is CASSFGTVWEQYF.

The chain employs TRBV6-6 and TRBJ1-5, with 8 nucleotides matching TRBD1. The trim removed 6 bases at V and 6 bases at J, leaving 7 bases unmatched. Germline values: CDR1 MNHNY, CDR2 SVGAGI (reference sequence). The CDR3 runs 14 residues. This chain's CDR3 is CASRRQGKRQPQHF. CDR3 coding DNA: TGTGCCAGCAGACGACAGGGGAAGCGTCAGCCCCAGCATTTT.

The V and J genes are TRBV30 and TRBJ1-5; no firm D call. Trimming took off 1 base at V and 7 bases at J, with 11 bases between the two ends. Per germline, CDR1 GTSNPN and CDR2 SVGIG (reference sequence). This CDR3 has 13 residues. The CDR3 DNA sequence: TGTGCCTGGAGTGGAGGAAGAGAGCAGCCCCAGCATTTT. The encoded protein is CAWSGGREQPQHF.

This sequence joins TRBV7-8 and TRBJ1-2; D uncertain. The CDR3 is 12 residues long. With 5 bases removed from V and 5 bases from J, the gap between germline ends came to 9 bases. The germline CDR1 and CDR2 sequences are SGHVS and FQNEAQ. CDR3 sequence (DNA): TGTGCCAGCAGCCCCTCGGGGTATGGCTACACCTTC. Amino acids: CASSPSGYGYTF. The complete variable domain, with remaining parts taken from reference TRBV7-8 and TRBJ1-2, reads GAGVSQSPRYKVAKRGQDVALRCDPISGHVSLFWYQQALGQGPEFLTYFQNEAQLDKSGLPSDRFFAERPEGSVSTLKIQRTQQEDSAVYLCASSPSGYGYTFGSGTRLTVV.

This sequence joins TRBV3-1 (or the pseudogene TRBV3-2) and TRBJ1-3; D is unclear. V dropped 4 bases and J dropped 0 bases, with 10 bases sitting between them. CDR1 is LGHDT, CDR2 YNNKEL, per germline (reference sequence). The length of the CDR3 is 15 residues. CDR3 protein: CASSPDHGSGNTIYF. The CDR3 nucleotides are TGTGCCAGCAGCCCAGACCATGGCTCTGGAAACACCATATATTTT.

J is TRBJ2-1 and V is TRBV30; tentative D call: TRBD2 (7 bases). This CDR3 spans 13 amino acids. Trimming removed 5 bases at V and 5 bases at J, with 13 bases between. Germline V CDR1 and CDR2: GTSNPN, SVGIG (reference sequence). CDR3 DNA sequence: TGTGCCTGGGAGGGGGGGACCAACAATGAGCAGTTCTTC. Translated, it gives CAWEGGTNNEQFF.

This clone showed up just a few times. J is TRBJ2-2 and V is TRBV5-4; 13 nucleotides line up with TRBD2. CDR3 length equals 19 residues. The junction had 15 bases not matched to a gene; V was cut back by 3 bases and J by 7 bases. Germline CDR1 reads SGHNT; CDR2 reads YYREEE (reference sequence). CDR3 amino acids: CASSWILGLAGLKGGELFF. The CDR3 DNA reads TGTGCCAGCAGCTGGATATTGGGACTAGCGGGATTAAAGGGCGGGGAGCTGTTTTTT.

This chain uses TRBV5-1 with TRBJ2-5; 7 bases map to TRBD2. The ends lost 0 bases at V and 4 bases at J; junction bases unmatched: 9. Germline assignment: CDR1 SGHRS and CDR2 YFSETQ. This CDR3 contains 16 residues. The CDR3 sequence is CASSLAGTPGGETQYF. The CDR3 region has the DNA TGCGCCAGCAGCTTGGCAGGCACTCCGGGAGGAGAGACCCAGTACTTC.

This chain joins TRBV20-1 and TRBJ2-7, with 8 bases identical to TRBD2. CDR3 length: 13 residues. V gave up 6 bases and J gave up 2 bases; unmatched junction bases: 6. CDR1 DFQATT and CDR2 SNEGSKA come from the germline V gene (reference sequence). The CDR3 coding sequence is TGCAGTGCGAGTACGGGACTAGCCTACGAGCAGTACTTC. It specifies CSASTGLAYEQYF.

This clone was seen a handful of times. This rearrangement joins TRBV18 to TRBJ2-1; D gene unclear. Germline values: CDR1 KGHSH, CDR2 LQKENI. Trimming shortened V by 6 bases and J by 5 bases, and 11 bases separated the two germline ends. The CDR3 sequence is 13 residues long. CDR3 DNA: TGTGCCAGCTCTCGACGTTTTGACAATGAGCAGTTCTTC. Encoded protein: CASSRRFDNEQFF.

The chain combines TRBV6-5 with TRBJ2-1, with D perhaps matching TRBD2 (6 bases). Trimming stripped 2 bases from V and 1 base from J, with 9 bases between. The CDR3 extends over 15 amino acids. In germline, CDR1 is MNHEY, CDR2 SVGAGI. The CDR3 bases are TGTGCCAGCAGTTACCTTAGCGGTTCCTACAATGAGCAGTTCTTC. It specifies CASSYLSGSYNEQFF.

A word on this clone: An end of the junction differs from the germline gene, which may be a read error. J is TRBJ2-3 and V is TRBV12-3 or TRBV12-4; D is unclear. This CDR3 has 12 amino acids. CDR3 in amino acids: CASSLDYTRGDF. CDR3 DNA sequence: TGTGCCAGCAGTTTAGATTACACGCGTGGGGATTTT.

The chain is built from TRBV24-1 and TRBJ2-3, with 8 bases matching TRBD2. J gave up 5 bases and V 10 bases, and 10 bases lay outside the gene matches. This CDR3 contains 14 residues. Germline lookup yields CDR1 KGHDR and CDR2 SFDVKD. CDR3 nucleotide sequence: TGTGCCACGGGCCAGACCGGGACTAGAGATACGCAGTATTTT. Its translation is CATGQTGTRDTQYF.

This clone was observed a single time. V is TRBV18 and J is TRBJ2-1, with 8 bases fitting TRBD2. V was pared by 6 bases and J by 10 bases, with 11 bases of the junction left unmatched. The CDR3 is 14 residues long. The germline CDR1 and CDR2 sequences are KGHSH and LQKENI. The CDR3 loop reads CASSFKNSGTEQFF. The CDR3 nucleotides are TGTGCCAGCTCCTTCAAAAATAGCGGGACCGAGCAGTTCTTC.